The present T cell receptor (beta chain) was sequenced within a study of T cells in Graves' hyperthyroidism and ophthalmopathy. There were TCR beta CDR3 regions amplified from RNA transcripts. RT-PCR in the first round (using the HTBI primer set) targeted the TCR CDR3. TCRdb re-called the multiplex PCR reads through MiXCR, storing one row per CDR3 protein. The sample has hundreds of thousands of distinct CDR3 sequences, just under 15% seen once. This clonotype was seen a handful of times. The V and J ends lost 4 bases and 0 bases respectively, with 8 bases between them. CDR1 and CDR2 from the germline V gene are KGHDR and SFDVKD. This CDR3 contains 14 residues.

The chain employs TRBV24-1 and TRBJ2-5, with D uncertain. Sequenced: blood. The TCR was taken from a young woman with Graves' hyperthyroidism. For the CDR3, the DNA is TGTGCCACCAGTGACCCCAGAAACCAAGAGACCCAGTACTTC. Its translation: CATSDPRNQETQYF.